This TCR beta chain derives from a study of beta chain features in type 1 diabetes (dated by TCRdb to the late 2010s). Turning to the overall study: Mean age, gender distribution, total cell number and subset yield were not different between patients and healthy donors. A total of under 140,000,000 sorted cells were examined across all samples, and the number of cells per subset was strongly correlated with RNA yield. The study compared the TCRB repertoires of sorted circulating CD4+ T cell subsets in recently diagnosed type 1 diabetes patients with those in matched healthy donors. Regulatory and stem cell-like memory subsets were obtained from only 8 patients and roughly 8 healthy donors, while naive and central memory subsets were obtained from all 28 donors.

From the germline V gene (reference sequence), CDR1 is MNHNY and CDR2 is SVGAGI. V loses 3 bases of germline sequence and J loses 4 bases, and the interval between the two ends is 14 bases. Taken from cysteine to phenylalanine, the CDR3 has 15 residues. The only DNA kept is the CDR3, 45 bases in frame from the first base. Overall results and qualifications from the work: Sequencing cDNA rather than genomic DNA could over-represent highly expressing activated cells, although activation and CD3 levels did not differ between groups. Shorter templates might be favored by PCR, yet because patient and control samples were amplified and corrected together, any such skew would affect both groups equally. Because the HLA sub-analyses included only small numbers of individuals, any influence of HLA type on TCRB rearrangement was left unresolved. Naive, central memory and regulatory TCRB repertoires appeared to be more similar among patients than among healthy donors. Fewer insertions and more nucleotide deletions at VDJ recombination sites were observed in patients with type 1 diabetes, implying thymic rearrangement abnormalities. Type 1 diabetes patients showed a moderate but significant shortening of TCRB CDR3 length in all four CD4+ subsets.

Each donor gave one peripheral blood draw, about 110 mL on average, collected into heparinised tubes. Using a panel that included CD45RO, CCR7, CD25, CD127, CD95 and CD27, naive, central memory, regulatory and stem cell-like memory CD4+ T cells were sorted on a BD FACSAria II. A purity above 98% was achieved for all sorted populations. Right away, PBMCs were isolated by Lymphoprep density gradient centrifugation and were stained directly, with no culture step. So that batch effects would be minimized, each experiment stained and sorted samples in pairs, pairing one healthy donor with one patient. The entire isolated RNA was reverse transcribed using the High Capacity cDNA Reverse Transcription Kit, and thus expressed TCRB transcripts were sequenced. Deep immunoSEQ sequencing was applied to naive, central memory and regulatory T cell samples, giving an average of around 3.8 million total reads per sample. Sorted cells were lysed in RLT buffer and RNA was extracted with DNase-treated RNeasy Micro or Mini kits, depending on cell number. Each cell subset was processed on its own to prevent cross-contamination, while patient and healthy donor samples were processed together. The immunoSEQ multiplex PCR was used to amplify TCRB sequences from cDNA, yielding 87-bp fragments that span the CDR3 region. Sequencing of the amplicons was performed on the Illumina HiSeq platform. Under the source paper's analysis protocol: Synthetic template baselines were used to correct PCR bias computationally, reads within Hamming distance 2 were collapsed together, and singletons that could not be merged were discarded. Reads were aligned against IMGT to assign V, D and J genes, CDR3 length and insertions or deletions at six rearrangement sites. Clonotype counts were normalized to sorted cell number within each subset before computing true diversity and Gini coefficients with the tcR R package. The overlap coefficient, calculated on TCRB nucleotide sequences, was used to measure repertoire sharing. Out-of-frame TCRB sequences from naive cells were analyzed to stand in for the pre-selection repertoire. Imported from immuneACCESS, the table was reduced by TCRdb to in-frame sequences with V and J called. These copies leave out some clones; in studies compared against another copy, an unresolved V gene accounts for under half, and the cause of the remainder is not known. V and J calls and clone size follow that table, whereas D and trimming were derived from the DNA. This sample comprises approximately 160,000 clones, roughly 59% of them detected only once. Approximately 0.089% of the sample rests with the top ten.

Note on this clone: Its specific antigen is unknown. No base quality information exists; no much larger clone differs at one position.

This sequence was found in a man younger than 40 with type 1 diabetes. The sample was naive CD4+ T cells from blood. The cell subset or site label on this specimen signifies: true naive CD4+ T cells. The chain links TRBV6-6 with TRBJ2-3; the D match is possibly TRBD1 or TRBD2, with 5 bases aligned in each. The CDR3 reads CASSYLARDPDTQYF. The DNA sequence is as follows: TGTGCCAGCAGTTATTTGGCCAGGGACCCAGATACGCAGTATTTT.